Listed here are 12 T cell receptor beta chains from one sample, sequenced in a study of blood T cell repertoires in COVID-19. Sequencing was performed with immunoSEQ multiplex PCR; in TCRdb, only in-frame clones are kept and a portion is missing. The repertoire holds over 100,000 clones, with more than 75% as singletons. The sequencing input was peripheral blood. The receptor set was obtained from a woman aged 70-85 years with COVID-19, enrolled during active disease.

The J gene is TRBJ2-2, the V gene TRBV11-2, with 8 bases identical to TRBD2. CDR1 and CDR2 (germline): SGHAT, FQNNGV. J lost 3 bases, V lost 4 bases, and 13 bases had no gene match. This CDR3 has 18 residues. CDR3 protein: CASSSTTRGGRHTGELFF. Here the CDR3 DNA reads TGTGCCAGCAGCTCAACAACTCGCGGGGGGCGGCACACCGGGGAGCTGTTTTTT. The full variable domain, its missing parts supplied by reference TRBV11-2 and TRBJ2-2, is EAGVAQSPRYKIIEKRQSVAFWCNPISGHATLYWYQQILGQGPKLLIQFQNNGVVDDSQLPKDRFSAERLKGVDSTLKIQPAKLEDSAVYLCASSSTTRGGRHTGELFFGEGSRLTVL.

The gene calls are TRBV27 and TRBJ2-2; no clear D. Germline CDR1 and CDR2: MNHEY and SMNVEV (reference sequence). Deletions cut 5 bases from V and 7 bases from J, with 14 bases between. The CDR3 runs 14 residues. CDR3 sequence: CASSGSGLVGELFF. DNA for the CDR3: TGTGCCAGCAGTGGGTCAGGTCTCGTCGGGGAGCTGTTTTTT.

Written as DNA, the CDR3 is TGTGCCAGCAGCTTAGCACAGCGGGGGAGCACAGATACGCAGTATTTT. Translated: CASSLAQRGSTDTQYF. The V and J genes are TRBV7-9 and TRBJ2-3; 8 bases fit TRBD2. CDR1 and CDR2 from the germline V gene are SEHNR and FQNEAQ (reference sequence). The CDR3 contains 16 residues. The V segment lost 0 bases and the J segment 0 bases; nucleotides outside the gene matches: 2.

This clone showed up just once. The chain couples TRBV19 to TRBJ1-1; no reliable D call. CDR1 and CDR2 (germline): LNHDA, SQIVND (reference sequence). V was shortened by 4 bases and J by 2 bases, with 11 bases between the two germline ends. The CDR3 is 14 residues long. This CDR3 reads CASSNLVSNTEAFF. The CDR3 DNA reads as TGTGCCAGTAGTAACCTGGTTAGCAACACTGAAGCTTTCTTT.

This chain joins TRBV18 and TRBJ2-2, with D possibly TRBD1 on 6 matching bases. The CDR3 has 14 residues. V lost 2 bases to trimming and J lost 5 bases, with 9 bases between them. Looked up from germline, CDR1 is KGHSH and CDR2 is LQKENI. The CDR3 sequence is CASSPDRRTGELFF. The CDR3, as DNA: TGTGCCAGCTCACCAGACAGGCGAACCGGGGAGCTGTTTTTT.

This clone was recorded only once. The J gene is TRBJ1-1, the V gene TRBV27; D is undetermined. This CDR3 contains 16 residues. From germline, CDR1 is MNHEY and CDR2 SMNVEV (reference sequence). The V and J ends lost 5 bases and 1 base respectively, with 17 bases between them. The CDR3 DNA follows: TGTGCCAGCAGTCCCCGCTCGGGGTTGGGGAACACTGAAGCTTTCTTT. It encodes CASSPRSGLGNTEAFF.

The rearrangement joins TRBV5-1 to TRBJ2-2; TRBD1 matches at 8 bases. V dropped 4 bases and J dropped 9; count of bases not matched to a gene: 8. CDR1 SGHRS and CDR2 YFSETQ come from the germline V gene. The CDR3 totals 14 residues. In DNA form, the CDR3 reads TGCGCCAGCAGCCCCTCGACAGGGGATCGGGAGCTGTTTTTT. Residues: CASSPSTGDRELFF.

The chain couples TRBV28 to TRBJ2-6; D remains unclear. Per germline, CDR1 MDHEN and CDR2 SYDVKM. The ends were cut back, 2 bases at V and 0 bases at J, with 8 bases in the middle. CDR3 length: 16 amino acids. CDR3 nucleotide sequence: TGTGCCAGCAGTTTAGCGCTGAGCTCTGGGGCCAACGTCCTGACTTTC. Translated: CASSLALSSGANVLTF.

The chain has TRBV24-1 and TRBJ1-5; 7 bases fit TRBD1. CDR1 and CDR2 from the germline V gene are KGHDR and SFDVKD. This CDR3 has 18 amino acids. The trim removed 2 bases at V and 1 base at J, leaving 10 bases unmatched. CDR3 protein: CATSDSIRQGGSNQPQHF. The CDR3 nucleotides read TGTGCCACCAGTGATTCCATCCGTCAGGGGGGAAGCAATCAGCCCCAGCATTTT.

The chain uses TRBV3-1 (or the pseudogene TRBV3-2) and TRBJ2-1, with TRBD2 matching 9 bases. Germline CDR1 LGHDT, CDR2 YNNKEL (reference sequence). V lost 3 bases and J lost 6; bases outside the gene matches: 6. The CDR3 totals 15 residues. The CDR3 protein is CASSQGGGAINEQFF. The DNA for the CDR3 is TGTGCCAGCAGCCAGGGCGGGGGGGCGATCAATGAGCAGTTCTTC.

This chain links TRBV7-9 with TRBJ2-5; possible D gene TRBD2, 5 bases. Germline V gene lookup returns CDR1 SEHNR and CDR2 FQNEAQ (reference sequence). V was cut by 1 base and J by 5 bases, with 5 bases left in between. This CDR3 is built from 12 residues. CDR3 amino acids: CASSLGRETQYF. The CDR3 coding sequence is TGTGCCAGCAGCTTAGGGAGGGAGACCCAGTACTTC.

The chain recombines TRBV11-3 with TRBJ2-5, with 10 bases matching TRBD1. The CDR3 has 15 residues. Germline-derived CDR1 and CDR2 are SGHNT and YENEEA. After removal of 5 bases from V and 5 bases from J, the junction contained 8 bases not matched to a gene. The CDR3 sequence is CASSPKTGGGETQYF. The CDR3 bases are TGTGCCAGCAGCCCTAAGACAGGGGGCGGGGAGACCCAGTACTTC. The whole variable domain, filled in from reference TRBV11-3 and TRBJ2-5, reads EAGVVQSPRYKIIEKKQPVAFWCNPISGHNTLYWYLQNLGQGPELLIRYENEEAVDDSQLPKDRFSAERLKGVDSTLKIQPAELGDSAVYLCASSPKTGGGETQYFGPGTRLLVL.